This T cell receptor (beta chain) stems from a study of blood T cell repertoires in COVID-19. Across the study: Samples of COVID-19 (acute and convalescent) were obtained from the United States, Italy and Spain. Sample material is recorded as cDNA or gDNA derived from T cells, B-cell-depleted T cells, or PBMCs.

Authors' methods: For nucleated cells, counts were estimated from reference gene primer amplification. Assay used: immunoSEQ multiplex PCR; TCRdb lists only in-frame clones, some missing. From that table come the V and J calls and clone size; the DNA was used to work out D and trimming. The sample consists of around 130,000 clones, about 89% of them appearing once. The germline V gene encodes CDR1 SGHTS and CDR2 YDEGEE. V was pared by 4 bases and J by 7 bases, with 14 bases between. The CDR3 sequence is 14 residues long. This chain links TRBV5-8 with TRBJ2-2; D is possibly TRBD1 (6 bases). The sequenced sample was peripheral blood. The TCR was taken from a man between 45 and 60 years old with active or convalescent COVID-19. DNA of the CDR3: TGTGCCAGCAGCAGAAACAGGGTAAGCGGGGAGCTGTTTTTT. Its protein product is CASSRNRVSGELFF.